This entry is about one T cell receptor (beta chain). What it binds is not known. The entry originates in a study of cytomegalovirus exposure and HLA in healthy donors. Study context: The platform used for the roughly 130 validation repertoires matched that of the approximately 640 first-cohort repertoires, a later analysis reported.

TCRdb's table, derived via immunoSEQ multiplex PCR, lists solely in-frame clones and lacks some. The sample has about 260,000 clones; about 92% are singletons. Overall study results and limits: The study designated 160 or so TCR beta chains cytomegalovirus-associated. As was reported, the classifier diagnosed cytomegalovirus status with high specificity and sensitivity. There were a few CMV-associated chains whose specificity for CMV antigens was confirmed in vitro.

V lost 4 bases to trimming and J lost 4 bases; unmatched junction nucleotides: 7. Germline V lookup: CDR1 SGHNT, CDR2 YYREEE (reference sequence). CDR3 length: 15 amino acids. The sequence was collected from a young woman in good health and CMV-seronegative. Source material: PBMCs. V is TRBV5-4 and J is TRBJ2-2, with 7 bases matching TRBD1. CDR3 sequence: CASSIAPGGTGELFF. CDR3 nucleotide sequence: TGTGCCAGCAGCATTGCGCCAGGGGGCACCGGGGAGCTGTTTTTT.